A selection of T cell receptor beta chains follows, all from one sample in a study of blood T cell repertoires in COVID-19. Sequencing was performed with immunoSEQ multiplex PCR; in TCRdb, only in-frame clones are kept and a portion is missing. The sample yields 350,000 to 450,000 clones, about nine tenths seen once. The specimen was PBMCs or T cells enriched from blood (not recorded which). The source of these receptors is a woman between 40 and 55 years old who had been exposed to COVID-19. The CDR3 runs from the conserved cysteine through the conserved F or W. D genes are given only for firm matches. Expanded clones get a size class; other rows say once, few or many, or leave the size out.

>TRBJ1-6|NA|NA|TRBV19
CASSTVGRGNNSPLHF
TGTGCCAGTAGTACCGTAGGGAGGGGTAATAATTCACCCCTCCACTTT
>TRBJ1-3|NA|NA|TRBV27
CASSLLAGNTIYF
TGTGCCAGCAGTTTATTAGCTGGAAACACCATATATTTT
>TRBJ1-4|TRBD1|NA|TRBV29-1
CSVTTGGTNEKLFF
TGCAGCGTCACCACAGGGGGCACTAATGAAAAACTGTTTTTT
>TRBJ2-1|NA|NA|TRBV7-3
CASSPVGLKGNEQFF
TGTGCCAGCAGCCCCGTAGGACTAAAGGGGAATGAGCAGTTCTTC
>TRBJ2-7|TRBD2|NA|TRBV29-1
CSVEFPGGLYEQYF
TGCAGCGTTGAATTTCCGGGAGGCCTCTACGAGCAGTACTTC
>TRBJ2-7|TRBD1|NA|TRBV5-4
CASSLSQGPEQYF
TGTGCCAGCAGCTTATCACAGGGGCCCGAGCAGTACTTC
>TRBJ2-2|TRBD2|NA|TRBV30
CAWSGIAGFGTGELFF
TGTGCCTGGAGTGGAATAGCGGGCTTTGGAACCGGGGAGCTGTTTTTT
>TRBJ2-7|TRBD2|NA|TRBV27
CASSWGRGLAASEQYF
TGTGCCAGCAGTTGGGGGCGGGGACTAGCGGCTTCTGAGCAGTACTTC
>TRBJ1-2|TRBD1|few|TRBV18
CASSPGQGGFNYGYTF
TGTGCCAGCTCACCAGGACAGGGGGGATTCAACTATGGCTACACCTTC
>TRBJ2-4|NA|NA|TRBV30
CAWSTDSYERNIQYF
TGTGCCTGGAGTACGGACAGCTATGAAAGAAACATTCAGTACTTC
>TRBJ1-2|TRBD1|medium-sized|TRBV3-1/TRBV3-2
CASSQDPGQTAGYTF
TGTGCCAGCAGCCAAGATCCGGGACAGACGGCTGGCTACACCTTC